One and the same sample provided the 19 T cell receptor beta chains below, sequenced in a study of T cells in Graves' hyperthyroidism and ophthalmopathy. The source material, RNA transcripts, was used to amplify TCR beta CDR3 regions. A set of HTBI primers served as the primers for a first-round RT-PCR of the TCR CDR3. One entry per CDR3 protein, called by TCRdb with MiXCR from the multiplex PCR reads. This table holds around 400,000 distinct CDR3 sequences, roughly 14% found once. What was sequenced was blood. The receptors were gathered from a woman in her late teens or twenties with Graves' hyperthyroidism that later progressed to Graves' ophthalmopathy.

Many counts were recorded for this clonotype. The CDR3 nucleotides read TGCAGTGCTAGGGGTGAGACTAGCACCTACGAGCAGTACTTC. Protein: CSARGETSTYEQYF. The gene calls are TRBV20-1 and TRBJ2-7; TRBD2 matches at 7 bases. The CDR3 length is 14 residues. V shed 3 bases, J shed 2 bases, and the junction held 7 bases outside the gene matches. Germline CDR1 reads DFQATT; CDR2 reads SNEGSKA (reference sequence).

This clonotype was seen at least ten times. The gene calls are TRBV15 and TRBJ1-5, with 9 bases that match TRBD1. From germline, CDR1 is LNHNV and CDR2 YYDKDF (reference sequence). This CDR3 contains 14 residues. After removal of 7 bases from V and 6 bases from J, the junction contained 7 bases not matched to a gene. This chain's CDR3 is CATTKGQGFQPQHF. CDR3 sequence (DNA): TGTGCCACCACCAAAGGACAGGGGTTTCAGCCCCAGCATTTT.

Many counts were recorded for this clonotype. V is TRBV11-2 and J is TRBJ2-3; a weak D match, TRBD2 (6 bases). This CDR3 has 17 residues. Trimming cost V 1 base and J 4 bases, with 18 bases left between them. The V gene's germline CDR1 is SGHAT and CDR2 FQNNGV. Here the CDR3 reads CASSLVTRGFESDTQYF. The DNA for the CDR3 is TGTGCCAGCAGCTTAGTTACACGGGGGTTCGAATCAGATACGCAGTATTTT.

This clonotype has at least ten counts. V gene TRBV7-2 combines with J gene TRBJ2-7; 9 nucleotides agree with TRBD2. V lost 1 base to trimming and J lost 2 bases; unmatched junction nucleotides: 3. CDR1 and CDR2 (germline): SGHTA, FQGNSA. This CDR3 contains 15 residues. The CDR3 DNA is TGTGCCAGCAGCTTAGGACTAGCGGCCCCCTACGAGCAGTACTTC. Translation: CASSLGLAAPYEQYF. Supplemented by reference TRBV7-2 and TRBJ2-7, the full variable domain reads GAGVSQSPSNKVTEKGKDVELRCDPISGHTALYWYRQSLGQGLEFLIYFQGNSAPDKSGLPSDRFSAERTGGSVSTLTIQRTQQEDSAVYLCASSLGLAAPYEQYFGPGTRLTVT.

This clonotype was observed at least ten times. The chain joins TRBV15 to TRBJ1-1, with unresolved D. Germline V gene sequence: CDR1 LNHNV, CDR2 YYDKDF (reference sequence). The CDR3 is made up of 15 amino acids. V was pared by 0 bases and J by 0 bases, with 8 bases between. The CDR3 DNA reads as TGTGCCACCAGCAGAGAAGCATCCTTGAACACTGAAGCTTTCTTT. The encoded protein is CATSREASLNTEAFF. Looking up the rest from reference TRBV15 and TRBJ1-1 gives the full variable domain: DAMVIQNPRYQVTQFGKPVTLSCSQTLNHNVMYWYQQKSSQAPKLLFHYYDKDFNNEADTPDNFQSRRPNTSFCFLDIRSPGLGDTAMYLCATSREASLNTEAFFGQGTRLTVV.

V and J are TRBV5-4 and TRBJ2-5; TRBD1 aligns across 7 bases. The trim removed 4 bases at V and 5 bases at J, leaving 11 bases unmatched. Germline values: CDR1 SGHNT, CDR2 YYREEE (reference sequence). This CDR3 has 15 residues. Here the CDR3 DNA reads TGTGCCAGCAGCCAAACCACAGGGGAGCAGGAGACCCAGTACTTC. It codes for CASSQTTGEQETQYF.

In this sample, this clonotype turned up a few times. The rearrangement uses TRBV12-3 or TRBV12-4 and TRBJ2-4, with D uncertain. The germline V and J ends were trimmed by 6 bases and 3 bases, with 6 bases remaining between them. This CDR3 has 12 amino acids. The CDR3 nucleotides read TGTGCCAGCAGCGTTAACAAAAACATTCAGTACTTC. Protein product: CASSVNKNIQYF.

This clonotype was seen at least ten times. V usage is TRBV3-1 and J usage is TRBJ2-1; D not certain. Deletions cut 4 bases from V and 7 bases from J, with 14 bases between. The germline V gene has CDR1 LGHDT and CDR2 YNNKEL (reference sequence). The length of the CDR3 is 14 residues. This chain's CDR3 is CASSPRSSGNEQFF. The CDR3 DNA reads TGTGCCAGCAGCCCACGGTCCAGTGGTAATGAGCAGTTCTTC.

This clonotype was seen ten or more times. The J gene is TRBJ2-3, the V gene TRBV7-3; 15 nucleotides line up with TRBD2. CDR3 size: 17 residues. The V and J ends lost 5 bases and 5 bases, in that order; junction bases with no gene match: 8. CDR1 and CDR2 (germline): SGHTA, FQGTGA. The CDR3 loop is CASSPTGLAGGGDTQYF. CDR3 nucleotide sequence: TGTGCCAGCAGCCCCACTGGACTAGCGGGAGGGGGAGATACGCAGTATTTT. Looking up the rest from reference TRBV7-3 and TRBJ2-3 gives the full variable domain: GAGVSQTPSNKVTEKGKYVELRCDPISGHTALYWYRQSLGQGPEFLIYFQGTGAADDSGLPNDRFFAVRPEGSVSTLKIQRTERGDSAVYLCASSPTGLAGGGDTQYFGPGTRLTVL.

This clonotype was found many times. The chain couples TRBV20-1 to TRBJ2-1, with D tentatively TRBD1 or TRBD2 (6 bases each). The germline CDR1 and CDR2 sequences are DFQATT and SNEGSKA (reference sequence). The V end lost 3 bases, the J end lost 7 bases, and 13 bases lay between the germline ends. CDR3 size: 13 residues. CDR3 in DNA: TGCAGTGCTAGCCGGGGGCCTGGGAATGAGCAGTTCTTC. Translating gives CSASRGPGNEQFF.

This clonotype was seen only a few times. The rearrangement joins TRBV25-1 to TRBJ2-2, with D maybe TRBD2 (6 bases). Germline assignment: CDR1 MGHDK and CDR2 SYGVNS. The CDR3 consists of 17 residues. The V gene lost 2 bases and the J gene lost 4 bases, with 17 bases spanning the gap. CDR3 in DNA: TGTGCCAGCAGTGAAAATTGGTGGGCTAGCGCCACCGGGGAGCTGTTTTTT. Translating it yields CASSENWWASATGELFF.

This clonotype has at least ten counts. The chain joins TRBV11-2 to TRBJ2-3; no clear D. Trimming removed 8 bases at V and 3 bases at J, with 18 bases between. Germline lookup yields CDR1 SGHAT and CDR2 FQNNGV. CDR3 length equals 15 residues. The CDR3 here is CASRRWARSTDTQYF. For the CDR3, the DNA is TGTGCCAGCCGAAGGTGGGCTAGAAGTACAGATACGCAGTATTTT.

The rearrangement joins TRBV29-1 to TRBJ1-2; D not certain. The CDR3 totals 11 residues. Between the trimmed V and J ends, which lost 5 bases and 2 bases, there was a span of 6 bases. Germline V gives CDR1 SQVTM, CDR2 ANQGSEA. CDR3 sequence: CSVWANYGYTF. The CDR3 coding sequence is TGCAGCGTTTGGGCGAACTATGGCTACACCTTC.

This clonotype was counted many times. The rearrangement uses TRBV2 and TRBJ2-1; 7 bases line up with TRBD2. The V and J ends lost 6 bases and 9 bases, in that order; junction bases with no gene match: 5. Germline-derived CDR1 and CDR2 are SNHLY and FYNNEI. The CDR3 has 12 residues. This CDR3 is CASRGLVGEQFF. CDR3 bases: TGTGCCAGCAGAGGACTAGTTGGTGAGCAGTTCTTC.

There are many counts of this clonotype. The CDR3 DNA follows: TGTGCCAGCAGCCCCGGCACTCAATCCTCCTACGAGCAGTACTTC. Protein: CASSPGTQSSYEQYF. The rearrangement joins TRBV7-9 to TRBJ2-7, with D unresolved. This CDR3 contains 15 residues. Germline lookup yields CDR1 SEHNR and CDR2 FQNEAQ (reference sequence). V lost 5 bases, J lost 0 bases, and 14 bases lay in between.

This clonotype was seen at least ten times. The chain carries TRBV7-2 and TRBJ2-4; the D is unclear. CDR3 length equals 17 residues. Germline CDR1 SGHTA, CDR2 FQGNSA. V was cut by 5 bases and J by 1 base, with 18 bases left in between. As DNA, the CDR3 is TGTGCCAGCAGCCAACTCCCGTCGGCGCAGGCCAAAAACATTCAGTACTTC. Its protein is CASSQLPSAQAKNIQYF.

At least ten counts were recorded for this clonotype. V is TRBV28 and J is TRBJ2-5; D gene unclear. Trimming removed 6 bases from V and 5 bases from J, with 13 bases in between. Looked up from germline, CDR1 is MDHEN and CDR2 is SYDVKM. The CDR3 loop spans 13 amino acids. CDR3 in amino acids: CASSDLGRETQYF. CDR3 DNA: TGTGCCAGCAGCGACCTGGGCAGGGAGACCCAGTACTTC.

This clonotype was recorded many times. The genes are TRBV2 and TRBJ1-6; D gene ambiguous. The V gene's germline CDR1 is SNHLY and CDR2 FYNNEI. The ends were cut back, 4 bases at V and 5 bases at J, with 15 bases in the middle. The CDR3 covers 16 residues. This chain's CDR3 is CASSVFSVVDNSPLHF. The CDR3 DNA follows: TGTGCCAGCAGTGTTTTCTCGGTAGTGGATAATTCACCCCTCCACTTT. Complete variable domain (other parts from reference TRBV2 and TRBJ1-6): EPEVTQTPSHQVTQMGQEVILRCVPISNHLYFYWYRQILGQKVEFLVSFYNNEISEKSEIFDDQFSVERPDGSNFTLKIRSTKLEDSAMYFCASSVFSVVDNSPLHFGNGTRLTVT.

V usage is TRBV6-1 and J usage is TRBJ2-3, with a weak D call TRBD2 (5 bases). Per germline, CDR1 MNHNS and CDR2 SASEGT. The CDR3 contains 16 residues. V lost 3 bases to trimming and J lost 0 bases, with 13 bases between them. The chain's CDR3 is CASSDRLGESTDTQYF. CDR3 bases: TGTGCCAGCAGTGATCGGCTGGGAGAGAGCACAGATACGCAGTATTTT.